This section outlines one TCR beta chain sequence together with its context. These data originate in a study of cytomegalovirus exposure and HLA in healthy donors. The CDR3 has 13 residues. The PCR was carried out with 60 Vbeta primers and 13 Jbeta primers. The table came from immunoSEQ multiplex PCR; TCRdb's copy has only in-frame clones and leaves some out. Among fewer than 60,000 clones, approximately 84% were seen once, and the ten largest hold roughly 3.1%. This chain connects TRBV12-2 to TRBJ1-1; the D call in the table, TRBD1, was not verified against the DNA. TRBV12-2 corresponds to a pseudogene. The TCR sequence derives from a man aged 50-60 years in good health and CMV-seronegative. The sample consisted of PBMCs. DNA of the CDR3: TGTGCAAGTCGCCACAGGAGGAACACTGAAGCTTTCTTT. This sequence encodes CASRHRRNTEAFF.